This T cell receptor (beta chain) was sequenced in a study of regulatory T cells in long-lasting Graves disease. Points from the study as a whole: Thyroid tissue went unstudied; only peripheral blood was examined.

Regarding time point: newly diagnosed GD, antithyroid drugs for less than 3 months. RNA from PBMCs was the source of the TCR library. According to the study, TCR beta libraries were built with iRepertoire HTBI primers and CDR3-region Arm-PCR. TCRdb ran MiXCR on the multiplex PCR reads and lists one entry per CDR3 protein. The sample shows about 470,000 distinct CDR3 sequences, 14% to 15% of them seen only once. At least ten counts were recorded for this clonotype. Its target is unknown. J lost 5 bases, V lost 3 bases, and 4 bases had no gene match. Per the germline V gene, CDR1 is KGHSH and CDR2 is LQKENI. This CDR3 contains 14 residues. The same data also contributed to another study, on T cells in Graves' hyperthyroidism and ophthalmopathy. That source reports: Uncontrolled infection, other autoimmune disease, pregnancy and lactation each barred patients from inclusion. Carried out on the TCR CDR3, a first-round RT-PCR used the HTBI primer set.

Sequenced material: peripheral blood mononuclear cells (PBMCs), taken at new diagnosis, from a patient treated with antithyroid drugs. The receptor was derived from a woman under 40 with Graves disease. V is TRBV18 and J is TRBJ2-7; 10 positions agree with TRBD2. The CDR3 sequence is CASSPGTSVDEQYF. The CDR3 region has the DNA TGTGCCAGCTCACCCGGGACTAGCGTAGACGAGCAGTACTTC.